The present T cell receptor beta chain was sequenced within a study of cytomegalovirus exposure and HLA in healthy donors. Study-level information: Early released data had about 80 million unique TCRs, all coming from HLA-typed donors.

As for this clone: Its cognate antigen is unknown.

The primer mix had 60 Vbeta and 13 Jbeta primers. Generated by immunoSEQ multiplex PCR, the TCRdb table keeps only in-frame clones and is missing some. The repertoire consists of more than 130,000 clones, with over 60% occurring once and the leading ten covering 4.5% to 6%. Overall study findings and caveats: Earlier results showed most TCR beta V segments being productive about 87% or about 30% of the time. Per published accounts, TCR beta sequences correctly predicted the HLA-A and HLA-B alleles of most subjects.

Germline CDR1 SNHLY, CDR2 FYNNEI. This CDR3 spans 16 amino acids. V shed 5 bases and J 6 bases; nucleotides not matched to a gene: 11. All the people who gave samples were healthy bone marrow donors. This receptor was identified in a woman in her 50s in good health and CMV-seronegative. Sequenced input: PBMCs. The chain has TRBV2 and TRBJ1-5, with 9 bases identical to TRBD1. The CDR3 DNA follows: TGTGCCAGCAGTCATTGGGACAGGGAATTGGGTCAGCCCCAGCATTTT. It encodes CASSHWDRELGQPQHF.